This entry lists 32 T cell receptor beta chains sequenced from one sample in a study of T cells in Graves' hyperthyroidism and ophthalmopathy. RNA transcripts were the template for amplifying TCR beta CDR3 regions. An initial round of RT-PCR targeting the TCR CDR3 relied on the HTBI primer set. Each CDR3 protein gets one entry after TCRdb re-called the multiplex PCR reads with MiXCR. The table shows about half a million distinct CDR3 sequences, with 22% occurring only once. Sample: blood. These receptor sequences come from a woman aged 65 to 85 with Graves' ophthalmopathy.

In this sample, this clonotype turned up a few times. In nucleotides, the CDR3 is TGCAGTGCACCCTCGCCGCTCTCTTACGAGCAGTACTTC. Its protein product is CSAPSPLSYEQYF. The chain is built from TRBV20-1 and TRBJ2-7, with D unclear. Between the trimmed V and J ends, which lost 6 bases and 4 bases, there was a span of 16 bases. Germline-derived CDR1 and CDR2 are DFQATT and SNEGSKA (reference sequence). The CDR3 consists of 13 residues.

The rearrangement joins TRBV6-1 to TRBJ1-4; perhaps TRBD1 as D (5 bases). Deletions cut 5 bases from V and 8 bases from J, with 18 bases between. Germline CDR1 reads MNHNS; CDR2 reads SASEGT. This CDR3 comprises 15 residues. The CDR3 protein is CASSIYPGPWEKLFF. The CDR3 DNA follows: TGTGCCAGCAGTATCTATCCGGGGCCTTGGGAAAAACTGTTTTTT.

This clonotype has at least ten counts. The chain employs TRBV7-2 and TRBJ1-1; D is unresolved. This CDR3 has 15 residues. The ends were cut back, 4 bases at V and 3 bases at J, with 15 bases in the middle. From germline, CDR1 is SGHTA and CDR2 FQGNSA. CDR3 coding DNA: TGTGCCAGCAGCTGGGTGGGTCGCGGGGACACTGAAGCTTTCTTT. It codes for CASSWVGRGDTEAFF.

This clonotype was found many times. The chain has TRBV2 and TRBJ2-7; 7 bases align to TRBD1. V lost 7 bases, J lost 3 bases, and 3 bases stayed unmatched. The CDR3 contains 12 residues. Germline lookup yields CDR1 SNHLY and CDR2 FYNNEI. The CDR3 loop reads CASKGDSYEQYF. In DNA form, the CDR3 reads TGTGCCAGCAAAGGGGACAGCTACGAGCAGTACTTC.

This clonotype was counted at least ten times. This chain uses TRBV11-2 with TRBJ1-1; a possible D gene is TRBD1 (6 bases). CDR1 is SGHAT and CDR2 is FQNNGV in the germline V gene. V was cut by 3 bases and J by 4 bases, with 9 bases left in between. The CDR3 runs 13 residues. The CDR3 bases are TGTGCCAGCAGCTTGACGGGGGCCACTGAAGCTTTCTTT. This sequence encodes CASSLTGATEAFF. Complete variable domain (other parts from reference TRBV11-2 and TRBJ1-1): EAGVAQSPRYKIIEKRQSVAFWCNPISGHATLYWYQQILGQGPKLLIQFQNNGVVDDSQLPKDRFSAERLKGVDSTLKIQPAKLEDSAVYLCASSLTGATEAFFGQGTRLTVV.

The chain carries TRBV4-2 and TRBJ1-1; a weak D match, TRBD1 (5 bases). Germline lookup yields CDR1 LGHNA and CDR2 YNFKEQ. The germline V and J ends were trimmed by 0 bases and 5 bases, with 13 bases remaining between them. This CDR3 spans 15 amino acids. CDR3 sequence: CASSQDKGPVTEAFF. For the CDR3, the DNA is TGTGCCAGCAGCCAAGATAAGGGGCCCGTGACTGAAGCTTTCTTT.

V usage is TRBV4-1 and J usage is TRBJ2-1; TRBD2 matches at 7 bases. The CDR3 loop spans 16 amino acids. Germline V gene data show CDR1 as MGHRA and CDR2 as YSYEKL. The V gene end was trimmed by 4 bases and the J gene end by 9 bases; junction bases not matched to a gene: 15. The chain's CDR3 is CASSPIESGKVFEQFF. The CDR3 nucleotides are TGCGCCAGCAGCCCGATCGAGAGCGGGAAAGTATTTGAGCAGTTCTTC.

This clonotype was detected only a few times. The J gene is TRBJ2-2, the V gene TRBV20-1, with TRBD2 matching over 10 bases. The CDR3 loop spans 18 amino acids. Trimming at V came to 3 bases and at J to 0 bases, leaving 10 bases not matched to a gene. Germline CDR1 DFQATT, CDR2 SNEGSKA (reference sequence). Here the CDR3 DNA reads TGCAGTGCTAGTGGGCGGCTAGCGGGAGTCGCGAACACCGGGGAGCTGTTTTTT. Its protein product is CSASGRLAGVANTGELFF.

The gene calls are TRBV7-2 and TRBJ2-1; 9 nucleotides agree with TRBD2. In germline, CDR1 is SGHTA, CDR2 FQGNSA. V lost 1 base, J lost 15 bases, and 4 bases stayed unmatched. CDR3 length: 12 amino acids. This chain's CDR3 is CASSLDAGGRFF. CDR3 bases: TGTGCCAGCAGCTTAGATGCGGGAGGGAGGTTCTTC.

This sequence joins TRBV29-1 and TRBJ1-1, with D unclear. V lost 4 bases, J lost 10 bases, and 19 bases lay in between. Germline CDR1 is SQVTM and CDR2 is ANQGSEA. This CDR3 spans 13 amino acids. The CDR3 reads CSVVGTPSPSAFF. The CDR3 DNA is TGCAGCGTTGTTGGCACACCAAGCCCCTCAGCTTTCTTT.

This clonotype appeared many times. The CDR3 here is CASSRRGTGELFF. The DNA of the CDR3 is TGTGCCAGCAGTCGTAGGGGGACCGGGGAGCTGTTTTTT. This chain connects TRBV6-1 to TRBJ2-2; possible D gene TRBD1, 6 bases. Trimming cost V 5 bases and J 5 bases, with 9 bases left between them. CDR3 size: 13 residues. Germline-derived CDR1 and CDR2 are MNHNS and SASEGT.

As DNA, the CDR3 is TGTGCCAGCAGTCAGACGGCAGATACGCAGTATTTT. It codes for CASSQTADTQYF. The chain is built from TRBV6-2 or TRBV6-3 and TRBJ2-3, with D unresolved. The germline CDR1 and CDR2 sequences are MNHEY and SVGEGT. This CDR3 has 12 residues. Trimming shortened V by 5 bases and J by 4 bases, and 7 bases separated the two germline ends.

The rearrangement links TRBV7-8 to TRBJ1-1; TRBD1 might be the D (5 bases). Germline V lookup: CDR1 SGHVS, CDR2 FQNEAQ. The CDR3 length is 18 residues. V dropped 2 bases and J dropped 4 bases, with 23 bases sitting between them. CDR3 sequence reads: CASSLPRVWGTRGTEAFF. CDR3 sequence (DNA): TGTGCCAGCAGCTTACCCCGTGTGTGGGGCACCCGCGGCACTGAAGCTTTCTTT. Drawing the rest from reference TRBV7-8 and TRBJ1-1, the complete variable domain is GAGVSQSPRYKVAKRGQDVALRCDPISGHVSLFWYQQALGQGPEFLTYFQNEAQLDKSGLPSDRFFAERPEGSVSTLKIQRTQQEDSAVYLCASSLPRVWGTRGTEAFFGQGTRLTVV.

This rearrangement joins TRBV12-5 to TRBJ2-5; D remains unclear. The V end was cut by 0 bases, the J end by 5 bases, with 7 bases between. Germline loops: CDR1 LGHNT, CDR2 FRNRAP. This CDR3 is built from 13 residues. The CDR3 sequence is CASGLVPRETQYF. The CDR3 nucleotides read TGTGCTAGTGGTTTGGTACCGCGGGAGACCCAGTACTTC.

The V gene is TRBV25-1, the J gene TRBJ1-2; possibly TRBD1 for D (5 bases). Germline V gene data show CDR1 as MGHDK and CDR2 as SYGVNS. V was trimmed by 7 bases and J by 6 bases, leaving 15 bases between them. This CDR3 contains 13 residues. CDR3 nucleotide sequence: TGTGCCAGCACAACAGGTTGGGACGATGGCTACACCTTC. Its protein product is CASTTGWDDGYTF.

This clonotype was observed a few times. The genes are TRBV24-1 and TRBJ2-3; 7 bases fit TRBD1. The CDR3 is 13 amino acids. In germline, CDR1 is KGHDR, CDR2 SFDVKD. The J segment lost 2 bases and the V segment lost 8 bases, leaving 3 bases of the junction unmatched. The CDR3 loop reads CATMGQFTDTQYF. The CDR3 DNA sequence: TGTGCCACCATGGGACAGTTCACAGATACGCAGTATTTT.

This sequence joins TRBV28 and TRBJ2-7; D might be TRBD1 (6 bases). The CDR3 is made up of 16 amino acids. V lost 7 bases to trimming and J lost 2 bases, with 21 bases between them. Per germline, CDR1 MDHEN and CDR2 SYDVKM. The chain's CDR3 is CASKKRWGQLTYEQYF. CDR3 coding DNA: TGTGCCAGCAAGAAAAGGTGGGGACAACTCACCTACGAGCAGTACTTC.

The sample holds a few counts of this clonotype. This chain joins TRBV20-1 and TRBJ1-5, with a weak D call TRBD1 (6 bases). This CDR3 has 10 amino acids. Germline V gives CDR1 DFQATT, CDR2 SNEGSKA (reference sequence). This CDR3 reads CSADSQPQHF. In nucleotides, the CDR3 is TGCAGCGCGGACAGTCAGCCCCAGCATTTT.

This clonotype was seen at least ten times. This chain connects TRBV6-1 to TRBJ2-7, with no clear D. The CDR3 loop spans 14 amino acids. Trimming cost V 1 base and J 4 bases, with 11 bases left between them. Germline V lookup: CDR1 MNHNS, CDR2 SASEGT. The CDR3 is CASSEVGLRYEQYF. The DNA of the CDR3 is TGTGCCAGCAGTGAAGTAGGGTTGCGGTACGAGCAGTACTTC.

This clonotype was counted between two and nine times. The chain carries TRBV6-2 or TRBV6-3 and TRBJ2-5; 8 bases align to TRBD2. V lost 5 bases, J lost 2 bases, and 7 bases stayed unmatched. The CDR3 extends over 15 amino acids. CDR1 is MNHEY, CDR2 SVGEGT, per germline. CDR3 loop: CASSQLAALQETQYF. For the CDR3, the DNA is TGTGCCAGCAGTCAACTAGCGGCCCTTCAAGAGACCCAGTACTTC.

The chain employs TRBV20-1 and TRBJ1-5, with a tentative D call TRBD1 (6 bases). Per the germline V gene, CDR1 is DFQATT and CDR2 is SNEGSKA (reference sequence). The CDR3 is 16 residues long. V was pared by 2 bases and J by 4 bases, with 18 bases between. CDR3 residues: CSARTRGPQRNQPQHF. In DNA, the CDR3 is TGCAGTGCTAGAACCCGGGGGCCCCAGAGGAATCAGCCCCAGCATTTT.

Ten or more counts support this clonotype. The DNA for the CDR3 is TGTGCCAGCAGCCCTGGACAAGAGACAAAACTGTTTTTT. This codes for CASSPGQETKLFF. V is TRBV3-1 and J is TRBJ1-4, with D possibly being TRBD1 (5 bases). Germline V lookup: CDR1 LGHDT, CDR2 YNNKEL (reference sequence). The V end was cut by 4 bases, the J end by 10 bases, with 13 bases between. The length of the CDR3 is 13 residues.

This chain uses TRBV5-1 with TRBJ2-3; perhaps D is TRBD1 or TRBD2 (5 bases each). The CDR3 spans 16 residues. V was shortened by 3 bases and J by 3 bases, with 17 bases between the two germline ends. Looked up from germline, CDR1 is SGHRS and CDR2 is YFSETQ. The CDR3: CASSSRGIPGTDTQYF. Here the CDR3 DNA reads TGCGCCAGCAGCTCGAGGGGTATCCCCGGGACAGATACGCAGTATTTT.

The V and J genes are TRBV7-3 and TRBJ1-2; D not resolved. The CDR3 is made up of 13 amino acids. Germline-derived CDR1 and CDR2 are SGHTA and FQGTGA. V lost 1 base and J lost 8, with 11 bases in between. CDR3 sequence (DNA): TGTGCCAGCAGCTTAAATGGTGGGCGCGGCTACACCTTC. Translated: CASSLNGGRGYTF.

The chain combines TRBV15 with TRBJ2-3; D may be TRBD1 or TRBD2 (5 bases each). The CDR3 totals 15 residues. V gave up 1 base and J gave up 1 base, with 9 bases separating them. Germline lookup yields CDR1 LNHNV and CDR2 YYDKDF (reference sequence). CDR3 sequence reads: CATSRVGTGTDTQYF. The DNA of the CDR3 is TGTGCCACCAGCAGAGTTGGGACGGGCACAGATACGCAGTATTTT.

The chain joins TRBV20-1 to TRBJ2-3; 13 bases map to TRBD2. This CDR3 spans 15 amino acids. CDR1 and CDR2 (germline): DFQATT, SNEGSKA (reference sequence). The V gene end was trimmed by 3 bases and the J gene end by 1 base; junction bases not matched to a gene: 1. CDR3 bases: TGCAGTGCTAGGGGACTAGCGGGGCGCACAGATACGCAGTATTTT. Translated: CSARGLAGRTDTQYF.

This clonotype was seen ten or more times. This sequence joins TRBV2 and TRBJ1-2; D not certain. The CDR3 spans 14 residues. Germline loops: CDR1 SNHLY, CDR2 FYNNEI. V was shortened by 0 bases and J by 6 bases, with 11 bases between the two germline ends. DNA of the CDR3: TGTGCCAGCAGTGAAGCTGGTAGGGTGGATGGCTACACCTTC. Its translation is CASSEAGRVDGYTF. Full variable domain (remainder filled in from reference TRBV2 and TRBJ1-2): EPEVTQTPSHQVTQMGQEVILRCVPISNHLYFYWYRQILGQKVEFLVSFYNNEISEKSEIFDDQFSVERPDGSNFTLKIRSTKLEDSAMYFCASSEAGRVDGYTFGSGTRLTVV.

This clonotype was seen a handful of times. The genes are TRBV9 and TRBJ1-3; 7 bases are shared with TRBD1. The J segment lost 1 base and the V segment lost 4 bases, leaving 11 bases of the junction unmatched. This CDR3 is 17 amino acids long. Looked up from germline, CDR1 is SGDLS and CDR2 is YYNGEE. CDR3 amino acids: CASSPGGLRDSGNTIYF. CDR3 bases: TGTGCCAGCAGCCCAGGGGGACTCCGGGATTCTGGAAACACCATATATTTT.

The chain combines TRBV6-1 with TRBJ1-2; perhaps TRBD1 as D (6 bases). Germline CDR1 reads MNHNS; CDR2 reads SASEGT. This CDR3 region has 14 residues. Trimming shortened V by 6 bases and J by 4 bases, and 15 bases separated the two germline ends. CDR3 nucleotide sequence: TGTGCCAGCAGAAAGAACGGACAGAGCTATGGCTACACCTTC. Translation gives CASRKNGQSYGYTF.

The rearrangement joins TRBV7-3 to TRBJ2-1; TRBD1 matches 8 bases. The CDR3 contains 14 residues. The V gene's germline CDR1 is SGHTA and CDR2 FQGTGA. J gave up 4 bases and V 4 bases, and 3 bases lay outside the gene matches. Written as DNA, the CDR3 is TGTGCCAGCAGCTACGGGACAGGTTACAATGAGCAGTTCTTC. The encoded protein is CASSYGTGYNEQFF.

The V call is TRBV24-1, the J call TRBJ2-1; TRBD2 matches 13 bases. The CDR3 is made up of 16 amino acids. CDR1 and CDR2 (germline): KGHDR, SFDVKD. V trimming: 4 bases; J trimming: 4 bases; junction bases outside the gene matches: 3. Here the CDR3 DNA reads TGTGCCACCAGTGACGCACTAGCGGGAGGGTACAATGAGCAGTTCTTC. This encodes CATSDALAGGYNEQFF.

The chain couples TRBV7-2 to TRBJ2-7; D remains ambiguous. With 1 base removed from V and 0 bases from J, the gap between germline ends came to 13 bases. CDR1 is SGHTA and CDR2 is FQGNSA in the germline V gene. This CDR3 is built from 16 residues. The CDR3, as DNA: TGTGCCAGCAGCTTAGGTATGCGGTACTCCTCCTACGAGCAGTACTTC. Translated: CASSLGMRYSSYEQYF.